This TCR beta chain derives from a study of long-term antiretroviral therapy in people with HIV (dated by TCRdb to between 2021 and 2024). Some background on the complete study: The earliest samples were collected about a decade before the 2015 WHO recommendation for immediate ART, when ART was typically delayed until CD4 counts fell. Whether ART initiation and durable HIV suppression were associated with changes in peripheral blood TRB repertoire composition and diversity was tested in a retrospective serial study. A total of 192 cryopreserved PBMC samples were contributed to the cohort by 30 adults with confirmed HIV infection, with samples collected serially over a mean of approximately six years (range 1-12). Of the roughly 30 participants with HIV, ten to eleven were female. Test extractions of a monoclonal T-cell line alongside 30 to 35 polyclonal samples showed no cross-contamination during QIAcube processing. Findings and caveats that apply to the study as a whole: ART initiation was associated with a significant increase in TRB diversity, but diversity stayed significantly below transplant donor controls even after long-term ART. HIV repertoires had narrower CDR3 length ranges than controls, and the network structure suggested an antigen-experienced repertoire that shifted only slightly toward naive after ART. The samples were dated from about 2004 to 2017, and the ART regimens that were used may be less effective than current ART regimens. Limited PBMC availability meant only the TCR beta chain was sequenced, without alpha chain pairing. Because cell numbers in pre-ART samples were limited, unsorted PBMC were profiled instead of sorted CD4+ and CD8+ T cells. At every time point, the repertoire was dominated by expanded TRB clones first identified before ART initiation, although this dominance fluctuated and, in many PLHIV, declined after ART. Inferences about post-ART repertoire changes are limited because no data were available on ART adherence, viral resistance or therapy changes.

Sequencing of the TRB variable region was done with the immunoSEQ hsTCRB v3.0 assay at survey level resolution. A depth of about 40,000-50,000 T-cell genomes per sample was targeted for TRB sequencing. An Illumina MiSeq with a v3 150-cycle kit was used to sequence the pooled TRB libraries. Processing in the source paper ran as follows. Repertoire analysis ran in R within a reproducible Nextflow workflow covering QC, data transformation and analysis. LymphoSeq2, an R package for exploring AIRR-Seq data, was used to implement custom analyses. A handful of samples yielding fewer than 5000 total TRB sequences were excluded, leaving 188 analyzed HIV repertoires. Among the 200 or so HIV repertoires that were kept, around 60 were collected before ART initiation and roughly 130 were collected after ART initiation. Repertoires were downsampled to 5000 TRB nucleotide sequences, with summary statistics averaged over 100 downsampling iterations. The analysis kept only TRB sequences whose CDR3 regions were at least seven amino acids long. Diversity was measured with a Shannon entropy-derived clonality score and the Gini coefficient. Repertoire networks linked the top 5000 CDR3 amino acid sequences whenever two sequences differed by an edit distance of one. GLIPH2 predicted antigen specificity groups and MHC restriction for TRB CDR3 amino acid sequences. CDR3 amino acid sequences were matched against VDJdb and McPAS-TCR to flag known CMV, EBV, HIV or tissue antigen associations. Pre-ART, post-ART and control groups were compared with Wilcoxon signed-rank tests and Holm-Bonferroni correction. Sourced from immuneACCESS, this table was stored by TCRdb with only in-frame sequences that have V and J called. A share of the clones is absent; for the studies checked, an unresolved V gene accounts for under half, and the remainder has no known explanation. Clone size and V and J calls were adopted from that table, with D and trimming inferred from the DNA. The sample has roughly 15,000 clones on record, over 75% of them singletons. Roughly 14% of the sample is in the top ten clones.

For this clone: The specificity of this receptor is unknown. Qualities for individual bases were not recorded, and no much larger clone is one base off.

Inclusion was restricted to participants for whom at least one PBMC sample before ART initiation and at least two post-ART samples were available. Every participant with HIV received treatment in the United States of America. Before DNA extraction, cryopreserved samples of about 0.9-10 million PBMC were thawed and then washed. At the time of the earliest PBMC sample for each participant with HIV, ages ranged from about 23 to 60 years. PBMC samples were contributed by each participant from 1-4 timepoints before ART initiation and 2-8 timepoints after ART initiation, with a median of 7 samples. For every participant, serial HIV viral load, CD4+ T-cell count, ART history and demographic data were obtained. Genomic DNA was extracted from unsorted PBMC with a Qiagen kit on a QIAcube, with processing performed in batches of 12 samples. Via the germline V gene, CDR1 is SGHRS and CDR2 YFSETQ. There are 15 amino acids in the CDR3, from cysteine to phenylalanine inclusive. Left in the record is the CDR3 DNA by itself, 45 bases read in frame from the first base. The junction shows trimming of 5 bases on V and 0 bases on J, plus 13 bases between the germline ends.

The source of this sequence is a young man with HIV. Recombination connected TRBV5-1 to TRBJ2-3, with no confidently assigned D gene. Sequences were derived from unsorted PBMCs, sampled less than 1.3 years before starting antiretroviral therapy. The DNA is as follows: TGCGCCAGCAGGAAGGAAGGACCGAGCACAGATACGCAGTATTTT. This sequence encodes CASRKEGPSTDTQYF. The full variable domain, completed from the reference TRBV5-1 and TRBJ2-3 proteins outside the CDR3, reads KAGVTQTPRYLIKTRGQQVTLSCSPISGHRSVSWYQQTPGQGLQFLFEYFSETQRNKGNFPGRFSGRQFSNSRSEMNVSTLELGDSALYLCASRKEGPSTDTQYFGPGTRLTVL.